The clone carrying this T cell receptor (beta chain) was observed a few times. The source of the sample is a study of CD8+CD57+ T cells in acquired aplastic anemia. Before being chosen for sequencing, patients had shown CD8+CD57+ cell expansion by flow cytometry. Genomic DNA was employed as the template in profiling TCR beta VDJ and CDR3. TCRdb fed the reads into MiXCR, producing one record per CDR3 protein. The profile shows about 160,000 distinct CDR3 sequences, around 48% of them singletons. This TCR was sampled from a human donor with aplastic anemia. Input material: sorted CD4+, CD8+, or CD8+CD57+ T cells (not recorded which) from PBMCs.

CDR3 DNA sequence: TGCAGTGCTAGAGACACCGACAGGGGGAGTATCTACGAGCAGTACTTC. Its protein product is CSARDTDRGSIYEQYF. The chain uses TRBV20-1 and TRBJ2-7; 9 bases line up with TRBD1. The CDR3 sequence is 16 residues long. J lost 3 bases, V lost 0 bases, and 9 bases had no gene match. CDR1 and CDR2 from the germline V gene are DFQATT and SNEGSKA (reference sequence).